One sample yielded the 16 T cell receptor beta chains listed below, sequenced in a study of molecular identifiers for immune sequencing clone quantification. TCRdb re-called the PCR reads through MiXCR, storing one row per CDR3 protein. The repertoire holds 490,000 or so distinct CDR3 sequences, with about 20% as singletons. Sequencing was performed on naive CD8+ T cells from blood, with Jurkat cell RNA spiked in. As to subset: FACS-sorted CD8+CD4-CCR7+CD45RA+ naive T cells. The origin of the receptors is a human donor in good health. Some libraries in this study had Jurkat cell RNA spiked in.

This clonotype was found many times. V and J are TRBV28 and TRBJ2-3; TRBD2 matches at 7 bases. The ends lost 2 bases at V and 2 bases at J; junction bases unmatched: 4. CDR1 and CDR2 (germline): MDHEN, SYDVKM. The CDR3 totals 15 residues. The CDR3 loop is CASSLPAGDTDTQYF. DNA of the CDR3: TGTGCCAGCAGTTTACCGGCGGGGGACACAGATACGCAGTATTTT. The whole variable domain, filled in from reference TRBV28 and TRBJ2-3, reads DVKVTQSSRYLVKRTGEKVFLECVQDMDHENMFWYRQDPGLGLRLIYFSYDVKMKEKGDIPEGYSVSREKKERFSLILESASTNQTSMYLCASSLPAGDTDTQYFGPGTRLTVL.

This clonotype was found many times. The V gene is TRBV24-1, the J gene TRBJ2-2; D is perhaps TRBD2 (5 bases). Trimming took off 6 bases at V and 7 bases at J, with 8 bases between the two ends. The CDR3 is made up of 12 amino acids. Germline lookup yields CDR1 KGHDR and CDR2 SFDVKD. CDR3 nucleotide sequence: TGTGCCACCAGTTTGGGGAGCGGGGAGCTGTTTTTT. It specifies CATSLGSGELFF.

This clonotype came up many times. The CDR3 region has the DNA TGCAGTGCTAGAGATAGGACAGCGGAACTCCGGCAGTACTTC. Translating it yields CSARDRTAELRQYF. The rearrangement links TRBV20-1 to TRBJ2-7, with D possibly being TRBD1 (6 bases). Germline V gene data show CDR1 as DFQATT and CDR2 as SNEGSKA (reference sequence). V lost 0 bases and J lost 9, with 18 bases in between. The CDR3 contains 14 residues.

This clonotype was detected only a few times. This chain joins TRBV20-1 and TRBJ1-4; 7 bases match TRBD1. The CDR3 runs 15 residues. The germline gives CDR1 DFQATT, CDR2 SNEGSKA (reference sequence). V was pared by 3 bases and J by 6 bases, with 10 bases of the junction left unmatched. The CDR3 coding sequence is TGCAGTGCTAGTGGAAAGGGGGCGCTGGATGAAAAACTGTTTTTT. Translating it yields CSASGKGALDEKLFF.

The rearrangement joins TRBV7-9 to TRBJ2-2; perhaps TRBD2 as D (7 bases). Germline values: CDR1 SEHNR, CDR2 FQNEAQ (reference sequence). The CDR3 contains 15 residues. Trimming stripped 2 bases from V and 5 bases from J, with 12 bases between. In DNA form, the CDR3 reads TGTGCCAGCAGCTTATTGGGGGGGCTGACCGGGGAGCTGTTTTTT. Its protein is CASSLLGGLTGELFF.

About this clonotype: Because the CDR3 is missing its conserved closing phenylalanine or tryptophan, this is likely a read error. This sequence joins TRBV27 and TRBJ2-3; tentatively, D is TRBD2 (5 bases). This CDR3 region has 15 residues. Germline V lookup: CDR1 MNHEY, CDR2 SMNVEV (reference sequence). Trimming pared 5 bases from V and 3 bases from J, leaving 15 bases between. The CDR3 coding sequence is TGTGCCAGCAGTACCGGTCTCGGACTTACAGATACGCAGTATTCT. It is translated as CASSTGLGLTDTQYS.

The table lists this clonotype with a few counts. The rearrangement links TRBV6-1 to TRBJ1-4, with D tentatively TRBD1 (6 bases). The CDR3 totals 15 residues. Germline loops: CDR1 MNHNS, CDR2 SASEGT. The V end lost 2 bases, the J end lost 5 bases, and 12 bases lay between the germline ends. CDR3 coding DNA: TGTGCCAGCAGTGAATTCTCAGGGGCCAATGAAAAACTGTTTTTT. Translating it yields CASSEFSGANEKLFF.

As for this clonotype: Being one base from a much bigger clone, this may be a read error. The rearrangement links TRBV6-2 or TRBV6-3 to TRBJ1-1; D is uncertain. CDR1 is MNHEY and CDR2 is SVGEGT in the germline V gene. The CDR3 loop spans 13 amino acids. The CDR3 DNA reads as TGTGCCGGCAGTTACACGGAGGTGACTGAAGCTTTCTTT. As protein: CAGSYTEVTEAFF.

At least ten counts were recorded for this clonotype. The rearrangement uses TRBV29-1 and TRBJ2-7, with D possibly being TRBD2 (5 bases). Germline V gene sequence: CDR1 SQVTM, CDR2 ANQGSEA. There are 9 residues in the CDR3. The CDR3 protein is CSVLLRREV. The CDR3 region has the DNA TGCAGCGTCCTTCTGCGTAGGGAGGTC.

The V gene is TRBV14, the J gene TRBJ1-1, with unresolved D. This CDR3 region has 16 residues. The germline V gene encodes CDR1 SGHDN and CDR2 FVKESK. V was shortened by 4 bases and J by 0 bases, with 15 bases between the two germline ends. This chain's CDR3 is CASSPRFSRMNTEAFF. In DNA, the CDR3 is TGTGCCAGCAGCCCGAGGTTTAGCCGTATGAACACTGAAGCTTTCTTT.

The chain links TRBV28 to TRBJ2-1, with D possibly being TRBD2 (5 bases). Germline assignment: CDR1 MDHEN and CDR2 SYDVKM. V lost 4 bases to trimming and J lost 3 bases, with 16 bases between them. The CDR3 totals 16 residues. The CDR3 spells CASSSPAPGIYNEQFF. CDR3 sequence (DNA): TGTGCCAGCAGTTCCCCCGCCCCCGGGATCTACAATGAGCAGTTCTTC.

Comments on this clonotype: An end of the junction differs from the germline gene, which may be a read error. The chain employs TRBV29-1 and TRBJ2-1, with TRBD2 identical over 8 bases. Germline V CDR1 and CDR2: SQVTM, ANQGSEA. There are 13 residues in the CDR3. DNA for the CDR3: TGCAGCTTTGAGGGGGGACTAGACGATGAGCAGTTCTTC. Its translation is CSFEGGLDDEQFF.

The chain links TRBV5-3 to TRBJ1-6; D remains ambiguous. TRBV5-3 is known as an ORF, though its function is uncertain. This CDR3 has 13 amino acids. V lost 8 bases to trimming and J lost 10 bases, with 16 bases between them. The CDR3 loop reads CASSLGPASPLHF. The CDR3 DNA reads TGTGCCAGCAGCCTCGGACCAGCCTCACCCCTCCACTTT.

On this clonotype: A much larger clone lies one base from this, so it may be a read error. CDR3 sequence: CVSSLGVGTEYYEQYF. As DNA, the CDR3 is TGTGTCAGCAGCTTGGGGGTAGGGACTGAGTATTACGAGCAGTACTTC. The V gene is TRBV5-6, the J gene TRBJ2-7; TRBD2 might be the D (6 bases). This CDR3 contains 16 residues. Germline V CDR1 and CDR2: SGHDT, YYEEEE.

The table lists this clonotype with many counts. The chain combines TRBV6-1 with TRBJ2-3, with D perhaps matching TRBD1 or TRBD2 (6 bases each). Between the trimmed V and J ends, which lost 6 bases and 1 base, there was a span of 11 bases. Germline loops: CDR1 MNHNS, CDR2 SASEGT. CDR3 length equals 14 residues. CDR3 DNA sequence: TGTGCCAGCAGCCAGGGGACTGGCACAGATACGCAGTATTTT. Translating it yields CASSQGTGTDTQYF.

This clonotype was seen ten or more times. The chain has TRBV7-9 and TRBJ2-1, with D maybe TRBD2 (5 bases). This CDR3 spans 12 amino acids. Germline V lookup: CDR1 SEHNR, CDR2 FQNEAQ (reference sequence). V was pared by 5 bases and J by 12 bases, with 14 bases between. CDR3: CASSPSARGQFF. The CDR3 DNA reads TGTGCCAGCAGCCCTTCTGCCCGGGGGCAGTTCTTC.